This T cell receptor beta chain derives from a study of T cell responses to AZD1222 COVID-19 vaccine. Study-wide points: Mostly white British, mostly female donors; authors suggested clonal diversity may be underestimated.

The CDR3 consists of 13 residues. V was clipped by 4 bases and J by 4 bases, with 8 bases between them. Per the germline V gene, CDR1 is SGDLS and CDR2 is YYNGEE. A word on this clone: What it recognizes is unknown.

Assay: immunoSEQ multiplex PCR; the TCRdb copy retains only in-frame clones and omits some. The data show roughly 53,000 clones, around 84% seen once. The sequenced sample was peripheral blood, obtained on day 0 of AZD1222 vaccination. The clonotype was recovered from an adult in good health. V usage is TRBV9 and J usage is TRBJ2-2; D is ambiguous. The CDR3 sequence is CASSPHRTGELFF. The CDR3 DNA is TGTGCCAGCAGCCCACACCGCACCGGGGAGCTGTTTTTT.